The clone carrying this TCR beta chain was counted a few times. Its target is unknown. Quantitative 5'-RACE with molecular barcodes produced the TCR beta libraries. TCRdb re-analysed the 5' RACE reads in MiXCR, keeping a single row per CDR3 protein. The profile shows a few hundred thousand distinct CDR3 sequences, about 24% of them singletons. This specimen belongs to a study of CD8 T cells in ankylosing spondylitis. Study results and limitations: Reported data indicate significant enrichment of disease-linked clones within matched ankylosing spondylitis synovial fluid.

The CDR3 is 11 residues long. Germline assignment: CDR1 DFQATT and CDR2 SNEGSKA (reference sequence). The V and J ends lost 4 bases and 4 bases respectively, with 7 bases between them. This chain joins TRBV20-1 and TRBJ1-1; a possible D gene is TRBD1 (6 bases). The TCR was taken from a male donor with ankylosing spondylitis or in good health (not recorded which). Material for sequencing was blood, either unsorted or a sorted T cell fraction (not recorded which). The CDR3 is CSATGVTEAFF. Written as DNA, the CDR3 is TGCAGTGCTACAGGGGTCACTGAAGCTTTCTTT.